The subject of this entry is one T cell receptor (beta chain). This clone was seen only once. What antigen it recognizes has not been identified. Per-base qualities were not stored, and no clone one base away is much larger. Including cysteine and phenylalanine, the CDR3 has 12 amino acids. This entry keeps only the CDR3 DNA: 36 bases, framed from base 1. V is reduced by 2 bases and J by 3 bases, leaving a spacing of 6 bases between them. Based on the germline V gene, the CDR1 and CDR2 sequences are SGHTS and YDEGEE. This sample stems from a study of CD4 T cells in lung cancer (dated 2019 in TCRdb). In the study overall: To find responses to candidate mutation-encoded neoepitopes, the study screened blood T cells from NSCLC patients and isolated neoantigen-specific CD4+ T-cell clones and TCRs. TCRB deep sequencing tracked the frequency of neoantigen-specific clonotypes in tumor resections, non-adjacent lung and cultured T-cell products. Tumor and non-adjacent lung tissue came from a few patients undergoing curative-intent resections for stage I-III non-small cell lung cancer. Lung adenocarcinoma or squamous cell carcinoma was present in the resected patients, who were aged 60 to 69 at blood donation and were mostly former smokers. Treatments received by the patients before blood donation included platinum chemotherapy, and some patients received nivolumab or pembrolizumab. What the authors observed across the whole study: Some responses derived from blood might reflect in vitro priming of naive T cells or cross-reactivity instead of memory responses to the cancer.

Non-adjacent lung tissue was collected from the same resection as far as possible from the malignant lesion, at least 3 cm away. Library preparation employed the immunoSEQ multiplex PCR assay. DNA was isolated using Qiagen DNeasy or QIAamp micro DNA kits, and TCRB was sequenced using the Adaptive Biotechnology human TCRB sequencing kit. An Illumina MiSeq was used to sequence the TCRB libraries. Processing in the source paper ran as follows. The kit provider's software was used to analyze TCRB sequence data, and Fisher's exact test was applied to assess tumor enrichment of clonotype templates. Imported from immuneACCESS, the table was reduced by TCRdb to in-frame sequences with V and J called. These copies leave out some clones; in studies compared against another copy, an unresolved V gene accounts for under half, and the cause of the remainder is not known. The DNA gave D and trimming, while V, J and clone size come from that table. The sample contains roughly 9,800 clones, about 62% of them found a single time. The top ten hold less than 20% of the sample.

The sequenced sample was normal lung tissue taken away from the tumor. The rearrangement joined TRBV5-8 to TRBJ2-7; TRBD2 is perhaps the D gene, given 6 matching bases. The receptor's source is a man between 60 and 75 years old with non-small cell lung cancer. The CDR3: CASSFSGYEQYF. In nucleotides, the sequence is TGTGCCAGCAGCTTTAGCGGCTACGAGCAGTACTTC.